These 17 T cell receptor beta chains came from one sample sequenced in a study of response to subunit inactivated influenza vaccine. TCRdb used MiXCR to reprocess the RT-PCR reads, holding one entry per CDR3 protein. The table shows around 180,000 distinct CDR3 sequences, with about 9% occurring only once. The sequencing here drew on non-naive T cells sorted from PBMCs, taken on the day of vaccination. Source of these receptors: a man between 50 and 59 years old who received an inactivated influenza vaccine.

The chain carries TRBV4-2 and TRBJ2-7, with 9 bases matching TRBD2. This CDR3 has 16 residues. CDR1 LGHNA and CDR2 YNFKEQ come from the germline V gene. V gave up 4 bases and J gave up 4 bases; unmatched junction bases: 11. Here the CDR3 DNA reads TGTGCCAGCAGCCCCGAGTCAGCGGGAGGTGGTTACGAGCAGTACTTC. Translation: CASSPESAGGGYEQYF.

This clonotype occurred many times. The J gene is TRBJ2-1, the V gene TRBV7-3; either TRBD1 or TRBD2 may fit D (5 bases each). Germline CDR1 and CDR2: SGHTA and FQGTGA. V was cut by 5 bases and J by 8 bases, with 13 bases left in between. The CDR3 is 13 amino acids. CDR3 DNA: TGTGCCAGCAGCCCCGGGACCGGGGATGAGCAGTTCTTC. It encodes CASSPGTGDEQFF.

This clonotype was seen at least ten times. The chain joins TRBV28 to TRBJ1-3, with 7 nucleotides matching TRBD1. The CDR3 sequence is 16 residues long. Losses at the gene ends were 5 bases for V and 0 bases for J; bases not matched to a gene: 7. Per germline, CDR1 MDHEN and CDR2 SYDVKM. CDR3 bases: TGTGCCAGCAGTCGTCGACAGGGCTTCTCTGGAAACACCATATATTTT. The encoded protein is CASSRRQGFSGNTIYF.

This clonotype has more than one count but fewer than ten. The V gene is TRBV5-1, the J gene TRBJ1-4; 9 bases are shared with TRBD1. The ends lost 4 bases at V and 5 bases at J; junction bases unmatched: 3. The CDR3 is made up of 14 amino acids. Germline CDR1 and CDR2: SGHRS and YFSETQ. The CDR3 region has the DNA TGCGCCAGCAGCCCGACAGGGGGGAATGAAAAACTGTTTTTT. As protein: CASSPTGGNEKLFF.

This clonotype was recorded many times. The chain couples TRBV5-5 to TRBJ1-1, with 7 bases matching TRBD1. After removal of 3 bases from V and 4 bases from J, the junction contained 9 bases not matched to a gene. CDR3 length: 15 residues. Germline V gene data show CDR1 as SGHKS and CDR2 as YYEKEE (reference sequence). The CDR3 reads CASSSQQGRGTEAFF. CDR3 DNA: TGTGCCAGCAGCTCACAACAGGGGCGCGGCACTGAAGCTTTCTTT.

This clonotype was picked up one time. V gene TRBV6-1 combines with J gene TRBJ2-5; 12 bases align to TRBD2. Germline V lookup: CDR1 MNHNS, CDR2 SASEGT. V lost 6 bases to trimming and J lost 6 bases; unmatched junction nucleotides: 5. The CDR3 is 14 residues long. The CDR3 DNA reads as TGTGCCAGCAGCCAGACTAGCGGGGGTCAGACCCAGTACTTC. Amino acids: CASSQTSGGQTQYF.

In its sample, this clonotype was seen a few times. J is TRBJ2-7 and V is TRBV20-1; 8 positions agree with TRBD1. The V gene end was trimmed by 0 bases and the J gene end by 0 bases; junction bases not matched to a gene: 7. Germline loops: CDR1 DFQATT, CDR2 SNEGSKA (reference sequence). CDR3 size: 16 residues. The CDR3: CSARDPPGQVSYEQYF. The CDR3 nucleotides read TGCAGTGCTAGAGATCCCCCGGGACAGGTCTCCTACGAGCAGTACTTC.

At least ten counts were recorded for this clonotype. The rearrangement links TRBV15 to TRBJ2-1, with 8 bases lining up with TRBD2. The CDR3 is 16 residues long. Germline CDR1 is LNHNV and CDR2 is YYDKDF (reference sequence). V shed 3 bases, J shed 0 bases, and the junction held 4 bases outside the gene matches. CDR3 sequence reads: CATSSERGPSYNEQFF. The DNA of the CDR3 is TGTGCCACCAGCAGCGAGCGGGGGCCCTCCTACAATGAGCAGTTCTTC.

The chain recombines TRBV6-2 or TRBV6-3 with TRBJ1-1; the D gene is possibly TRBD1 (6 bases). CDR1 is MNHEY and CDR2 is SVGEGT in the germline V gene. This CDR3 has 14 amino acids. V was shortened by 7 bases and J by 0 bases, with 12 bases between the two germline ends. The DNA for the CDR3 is TGTGCCAGCAAAACGGGACAACTGAACACTGAAGCTTTCTTT. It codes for CASKTGQLNTEAFF.

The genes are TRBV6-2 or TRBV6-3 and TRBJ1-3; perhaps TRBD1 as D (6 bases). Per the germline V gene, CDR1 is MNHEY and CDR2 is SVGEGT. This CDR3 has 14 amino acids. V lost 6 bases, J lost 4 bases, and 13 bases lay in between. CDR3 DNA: TGTGCCAGCAGCCGCGGGACACACGGAAACACCATATATTTT. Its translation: CASSRGTHGNTIYF.

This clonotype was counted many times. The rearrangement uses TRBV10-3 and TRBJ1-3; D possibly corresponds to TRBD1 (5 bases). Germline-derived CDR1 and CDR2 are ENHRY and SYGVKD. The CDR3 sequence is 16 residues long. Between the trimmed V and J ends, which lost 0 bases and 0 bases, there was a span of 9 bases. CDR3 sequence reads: CAISESGPSSGNTIYF. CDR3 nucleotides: TGTGCCATCAGTGAGTCGGGGCCCAGCTCTGGAAACACCATATATTTT.

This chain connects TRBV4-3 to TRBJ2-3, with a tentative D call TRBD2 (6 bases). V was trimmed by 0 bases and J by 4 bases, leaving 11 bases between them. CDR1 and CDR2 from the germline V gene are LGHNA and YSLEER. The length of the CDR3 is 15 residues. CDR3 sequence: CASSQDRGGSDTQYF. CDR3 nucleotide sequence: TGCGCCAGCAGCCAAGATCGGGGAGGATCAGATACGCAGTATTTT.

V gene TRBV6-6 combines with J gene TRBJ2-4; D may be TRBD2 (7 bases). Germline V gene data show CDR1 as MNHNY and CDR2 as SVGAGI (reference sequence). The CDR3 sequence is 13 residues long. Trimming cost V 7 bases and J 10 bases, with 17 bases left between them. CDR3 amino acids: CASTPLGGGIQYF. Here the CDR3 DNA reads TGTGCCAGCACCCCCCTAGGGGGGGGGATTCAGTACTTC.

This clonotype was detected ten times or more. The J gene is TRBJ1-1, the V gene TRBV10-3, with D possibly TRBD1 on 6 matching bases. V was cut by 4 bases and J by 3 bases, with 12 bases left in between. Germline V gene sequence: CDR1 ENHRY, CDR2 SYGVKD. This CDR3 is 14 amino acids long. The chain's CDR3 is CAISGSGADTEAFF. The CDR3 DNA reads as TGTGCCATCAGTGGCTCAGGGGCGGACACTGAAGCTTTCTTT.

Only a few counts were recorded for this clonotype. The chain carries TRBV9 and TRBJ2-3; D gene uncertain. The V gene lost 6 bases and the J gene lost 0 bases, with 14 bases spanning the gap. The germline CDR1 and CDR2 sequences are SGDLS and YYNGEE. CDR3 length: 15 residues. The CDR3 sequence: CASTQGIFSTDTQYF. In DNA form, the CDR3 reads TGTGCCAGCACCCAAGGAATATTTAGCACAGATACGCAGTATTTT.

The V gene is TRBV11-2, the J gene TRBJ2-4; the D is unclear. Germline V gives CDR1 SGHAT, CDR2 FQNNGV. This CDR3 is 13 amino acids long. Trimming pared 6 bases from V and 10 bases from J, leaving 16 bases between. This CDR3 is CASSEFSKGIQYF. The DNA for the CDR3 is TGTGCCAGCAGTGAGTTCTCAAAAGGAATTCAGTACTTC.

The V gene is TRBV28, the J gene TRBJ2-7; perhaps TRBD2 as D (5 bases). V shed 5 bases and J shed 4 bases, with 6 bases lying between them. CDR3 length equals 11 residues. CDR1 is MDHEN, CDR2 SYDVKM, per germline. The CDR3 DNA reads TGTGCCAGCAGTCGGAGGTACGAGCAGTACTTC. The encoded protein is CASSRRYEQYF.